Presented here are 30 T cell receptor beta chains from one specimen sequenced in a study of blood T cell repertoires in COVID-19. Using immunoSEQ multiplex PCR, the repertoire was profiled, and TCRdb retains in-frame clones only, with some absent. The table includes some 110,000 clones, approximately 85% detected once. The sequenced sample consisted of peripheral blood. These receptors were obtained from a man in his fifties with acute or convalescent COVID-19.

This chain uses TRBV28 with TRBJ2-7; unclear D gene. The CDR3 is 13 residues long. Trimming removed 8 bases from V and 0 bases from J, with 11 bases in between. Germline values: CDR1 MDHEN, CDR2 SYDVKM. CDR3 residues: CASALHNSYEQYF. CDR3 coding DNA: TGTGCCAGCGCCTTACATAACTCCTACGAGCAGTACTTC.

V is TRBV7-8 and J is TRBJ2-1; 13 bases map to TRBD2. Germline V gene sequence: CDR1 SGHVS, CDR2 FQNEAQ. The trim removed 5 bases at V and 3 bases at J, leaving 7 bases unmatched. The CDR3 is 17 residues long. CDR3 bases: TGTGCCAGCAGCCTACGGACTAGCGGGAGTTACTACAATGAGCAGTTCTTC. Translation: CASSLRTSGSYYNEQFF.

The chain carries TRBV15 and TRBJ1-4; 9 nucleotides line up with TRBD1. CDR3 length: 14 residues. Germline V CDR1 and CDR2: LNHNV, YYDKDF (reference sequence). V trimming: 5 bases; J trimming: 7 bases; junction bases outside the gene matches: 5. For the CDR3, the DNA is TGTGCCACCAGCTCCGGGACAGGGCGTGAAAAACTGTTTTTT. It codes for CATSSGTGREKLFF.

CDR3 residues: CASSTQQGPNGYTF. CDR3 nucleotides: TGTGCCAGCAGCACCCAACAGGGTCCGAATGGCTACACCTTC. The chain has TRBV27 and TRBJ1-2, with D possibly being TRBD1 (6 bases). The V end was cut by 6 bases, the J end by 6 bases, with 17 bases between. The CDR3 length is 14 residues. From germline, CDR1 is MNHEY and CDR2 SMNVEV (reference sequence).

CDR3 region: CASSPGRGAEAFF. The DNA for the CDR3 is TGTGCCAGCAGTCCAGGGAGGGGGGCTGAAGCTTTCTTT. V gene TRBV6-5 combines with J gene TRBJ1-1, with D possibly TRBD1 on 6 matching bases. Trimming left V 5 bases short and J 6 bases short, with 13 bases between. Germline CDR1 reads MNHEY; CDR2 reads SVGAGI. The CDR3 spans 13 residues.

This clone showed up just a few times. The chain links TRBV28 to TRBJ1-1; a weak D match, TRBD1 (6 bases). V dropped 1 base and J dropped 1 base, with 10 bases sitting between them. The germline gives CDR1 MDHEN, CDR2 SYDVKM. This CDR3 contains 15 residues. CDR3 loop: CASSLYTGTNTEAFF. The CDR3 DNA sequence: TGTGCCAGCAGTTTATATACAGGGACGAACACTGAAGCTTTCTTT.

V and J are TRBV10-1 and TRBJ2-3, with D uncertain. The CDR3 is 15 amino acids. Germline CDR1 and CDR2: WNHNN and SYGVQD (reference sequence). V was shortened by 10 bases and J by 3 bases, with 20 bases between the two germline ends. The CDR3 bases are TGCGCCATCTTGCCCCACCATGGCGGAACAGATACGCAGTATTTT. Protein sequence: CAILPHHGGTDTQYF.

CDR3 sequence reads: CASSLWDSLSYGYTF. The CDR3 coding sequence is TGTGCCAGCAGCTTGTGGGACAGCCTTTCGTATGGCTACACCTTC. The rearrangement links TRBV5-6 to TRBJ1-2; 7 nucleotides match TRBD1. This CDR3 is built from 15 residues. After removal of 1 base from V and 5 bases from J, the junction contained 8 bases not matched to a gene. CDR1 and CDR2 (germline): SGHDT, YYEEEE.

The rearrangement joins TRBV13 to TRBJ1-6; D might be TRBD1 (5 bases). This CDR3 spans 17 amino acids. Germline V lookup: CDR1 PRHDT, CDR2 FYEKMQ (reference sequence). V gave up 3 bases and J gave up 9 bases, with 21 bases separating them. The CDR3 sequence is CASSFKTLDSPFSPLHF. CDR3 nucleotides: TGTGCCAGCAGCTTTAAGACCCTTGACAGCCCGTTTTCACCCCTCCACTTT.

V gene TRBV12-3 or TRBV12-4 combines with J gene TRBJ2-7; D might be TRBD2 (6 bases). The V end lost 4 bases, the J end lost 7 bases, and 14 bases lay between the germline ends. This CDR3 contains 13 residues. CDR3 sequence (DNA): TGTGCCAGCAGTTCGGGGGTTATAGGAGAGCAGTACTTC. This encodes CASSSGVIGEQYF.

V usage is TRBV11-2 and J usage is TRBJ1-2; 7 bases fit TRBD1. The CDR3 is made up of 15 amino acids. The germline V gene has CDR1 SGHAT and CDR2 FQNNGV. J lost 0 bases, V lost 5 bases, and 6 bases had no gene match. The chain's CDR3 is CASSQGTAPNYGYTF. The CDR3 region has the DNA TGTGCCAGCAGCCAAGGGACAGCTCCTAACTATGGCTACACCTTC.

V and J are TRBV18 and TRBJ2-5, with a tentative D call TRBD2 (5 bases). CDR3 length: 13 residues. Germline CDR1 reads KGHSH; CDR2 reads LQKENI. V was clipped by 3 bases and J by 1 base, with 6 bases between them. CDR3 sequence reads: CASSPGVQETQYF. As DNA, the CDR3 is TGTGCCAGCTCACCCGGGGTCCAAGAGACCCAGTACTTC.

The chain couples TRBV7-9 to TRBJ2-7; TRBD2 aligns across 7 bases. This CDR3 has 13 residues. Trimming took 5 bases from V and 4 from J; bases not matched to a gene: 5. Germline CDR1 is SEHNR and CDR2 is FQNEAQ (reference sequence). DNA of the CDR3: TGTGCCAGCAGCCCTAGCGGACGGTACGAGCAGTACTTC. Amino acids: CASSPSGRYEQYF. Filled out from reference TRBV7-9 and TRBJ2-7, the complete variable domain reads DTGVSQNPRHKITKRGQNVTFRCDPISEHNRLYWYRQTLGQGPEFLTYFQNEAQLEKSRLLSDRFSAERPKGSFSTLEIQRTEQGDSAMYLCASSPSGRYEQYFGPGTRLTVT.

The J gene is TRBJ2-5, the V gene TRBV29-1; D unresolved. The CDR3 totals 11 residues. Looked up from germline, CDR1 is SQVTM and CDR2 is ANQGSEA. V lost 6 bases and J lost 7, with 12 bases in between. CDR3 sequence: CSVNPGGTQYF. DNA for the CDR3: TGCAGCGTGAATCCCGGCGGGACCCAGTACTTC.

To note about this clone: This CDR3 is also generated by other DNA sequences in the sample. The rearrangement joins TRBV28 to TRBJ2-3, with 9 bases matching TRBD2. V was pared by 9 bases and J by 2 bases, with 9 bases of the junction left unmatched. The CDR3 is 15 residues long. CDR1 and CDR2 from the germline V gene are MDHEN and SYDVKM. CDR3 nucleotides: TGTGCCAGTAGGATAGCGGGAGCGGACACAGATACGCAGTATTTT. Its protein product is CASRIAGADTDTQYF.

The CDR3 here is CASSGTSGGETQYF. CDR3 nucleotide sequence: TGCGCCAGCAGTGGGACTAGCGGGGGAGAGACCCAGTACTTC. The chain joins TRBV10-2 to TRBJ2-5; 13 nucleotides line up with TRBD2. The CDR3 has 14 amino acids. The ends lost 4 bases at V and 4 bases at J; junction bases unmatched: 0. The V gene's germline CDR1 is WSHSY and CDR2 SAAADI.

This clone was counted a single time. The chain uses TRBV11-2 and TRBJ2-1; D possibly corresponds to TRBD1 (6 bases). Germline CDR1 is SGHAT and CDR2 is FQNNGV. This CDR3 region has 15 residues. V was cut by 0 bases and J by 5 bases, with 11 bases left in between. CDR3 DNA sequence: TGTGCCAGCAGCTTAGAACAGGGAAGTCACAATGAGCAGTTCTTC. It codes for CASSLEQGSHNEQFF.

The sample holds a few counts of this clone. The chain recombines TRBV19 with TRBJ1-2; no reliable D call. Germline V gene data show CDR1 as LNHDA and CDR2 as SQIVND (reference sequence). The CDR3 covers 15 residues. V lost 1 base to trimming and J lost 4 bases, with 13 bases between them. CDR3 region: CASSIGQATLYGYTF. In nucleotides, the CDR3 is TGTGCCAGTAGTATAGGGCAGGCGACGCTCTATGGCTACACCTTC.

This clone was detected only a few times. The CDR3 nucleotides are TGCAGCGCAGGGGACTACCGGGAGGAGGAGTACTTC. Translating gives CSAGDYREEEYF. This rearrangement joins TRBV29-1 to TRBJ2-4; D is possibly TRBD2 (7 bases). V was pared by 7 bases and J by 14 bases, with 21 bases between. The V gene's germline CDR1 is SQVTM and CDR2 ANQGSEA. This CDR3 is built from 12 residues.

This clone was found once. The chain uses TRBV5-1 and TRBJ1-3, with 7 nucleotides matching TRBD1. The CDR3 contains 16 residues. Germline trimming cut 4 bases from V and 0 bases from J; bases unmatched to any gene: 7. CDR1 is SGHRS and CDR2 is YFSETQ in the germline V gene. This CDR3 is CASSVGQVNSGNTIYF. The CDR3 nucleotides read TGCGCCAGCAGCGTTGGACAGGTGAACTCTGGAAACACCATATATTTT. The entire variable domain, with the rest obtained from reference TRBV5-1 and TRBJ1-3, is as follows: KAGVTQTPRYLIKTRGQQVTLSCSPISGHRSVSWYQQTPGQGLQFLFEYFSETQRNKGNFPGRFSGRQFSNSRSEMNVSTLELGDSALYLCASSVGQVNSGNTIYFGEGSWLTVV.

This clone was detected a few times. The rearrangement uses TRBV12-3 or TRBV12-4 and TRBJ1-1, with unresolved D. The CDR3 has 12 residues. V lost 5 bases to trimming and J lost 0 bases, with 4 bases between them. The CDR3 nucleotides read TGTGCCAGCAGTAACATGAACACTGAAGCTTTCTTT. Amino acid sequence: CASSNMNTEAFF.

The rearrangement links TRBV6-2 or TRBV6-3 to TRBJ2-7; D is unresolved. Per the germline V gene, CDR1 is MNHEY and CDR2 is SVGEGT. This CDR3 has 14 amino acids. The V end was cut by 0 bases, the J end by 2 bases, with 8 bases between. CDR3 nucleotides: TGTGCCAGCAGTTACTCTGCACTTACCTACGAGCAGTACTTC. This encodes CASSYSALTYEQYF.

The V call is TRBV28, the J call TRBJ1-5, with 8 bases that match TRBD1. V lost 7 bases to trimming and J lost 9 bases; unmatched junction nucleotides: 11. The CDR3 loop spans 14 amino acids. CDR1 MDHEN and CDR2 SYDVKM come from the germline V gene. The CDR3: CASTTGTGERPQHF. CDR3 DNA sequence: TGTGCCAGCACCACCGGGACAGGAGAGAGGCCCCAGCATTTT.

V is TRBV5-1 and J is TRBJ1-1; no definite D call. V was trimmed by 2 bases and J by 1 base, leaving 9 bases between them. CDR1 SGHRS and CDR2 YFSETQ come from the germline V gene. There are 14 residues in the CDR3. CDR3 DNA: TGCGCCAGCAGCTTTGCGGGGAGGAACACTGAAGCTTTCTTT. Translation gives CASSFAGRNTEAFF.

The rearrangement links TRBV7-8 to TRBJ2-7; tentatively, D is TRBD1 (6 bases). CDR3 length: 14 amino acids. The V and J ends lost 1 base and 2 bases respectively, with 9 bases between them. Germline lookup yields CDR1 SGHVS and CDR2 FQNEAQ. The DNA of the CDR3 is TGTGCCAGCAGCTTAGGAGACAGGACCTACGAGCAGTACTTC. Its translation: CASSLGDRTYEQYF.

The chain uses TRBV6-5 and TRBJ2-7; 9 nucleotides agree with TRBD1. The germline V gene encodes CDR1 MNHEY and CDR2 SVGAGI. This CDR3 spans 15 amino acids. The junction had 13 bases not matched to a gene; V was cut back by 8 bases and J by 5 bases. CDR3 residues: CASLEPGQGYHEQYF. Here the CDR3 DNA reads TGTGCCAGCCTAGAACCGGGACAGGGTTACCACGAGCAGTACTTC.

The J gene is TRBJ1-3, the V gene TRBV10-1; D not resolved. Germline V lookup: CDR1 WNHNN, CDR2 SYGVQD (reference sequence). Trimming took 6 bases from V and 4 from J, leaving 16 bases between them. The CDR3 spans 15 residues. The CDR3 region has the DNA TGCGCCAGCAGCCCCGGCGGGCTGGGGGGAAACACCATATATTTT. This gives the protein CASSPGGLGGNTIYF.

As for this clone: Mismatch with germline at one junction end may stem from a read error. V usage is TRBV2 and J usage is TRBJ2-2; 8 nucleotides agree with TRBD1. Germline CDR1 and CDR2: SNHLY and FYNNEI. CDR3 length equals 16 residues. The CDR3 is CASVRRTGRNAGELFF. The CDR3 nucleotides read TGTGCCAGCGTGCGGAGGACAGGGAGGAACGCCGGGGAGCTGTTTTTT.

The V and J genes are TRBV30 and TRBJ1-3; a weak D match, TRBD1 (6 bases). The CDR3 length is 12 residues. Germline CDR1 GTSNPN, CDR2 SVGIG (reference sequence). V dropped 7 bases and J dropped 4 bases, with 11 bases sitting between them. CDR3 in amino acids: CAYRVGGNTIYF. The CDR3 DNA sequence: TGTGCCTACAGGGTTGGGGGAAACACCATATATTTT.

Worth noting for this clone: A junction boundary mismatches the germline segment, possibly from a read error. This chain connects TRBV7-7 to TRBJ1-5; D uncertain. The CDR3 runs to 13 residues. The germline gives CDR1 SSHAT, CDR2 FNYEAQ (reference sequence). Here the CDR3 reads CASSLGSDQPQHF. The CDR3 nucleotides are TGTGCTAGCAGCTTAGGTTCCGATCAGCCCCAGCATTTT.